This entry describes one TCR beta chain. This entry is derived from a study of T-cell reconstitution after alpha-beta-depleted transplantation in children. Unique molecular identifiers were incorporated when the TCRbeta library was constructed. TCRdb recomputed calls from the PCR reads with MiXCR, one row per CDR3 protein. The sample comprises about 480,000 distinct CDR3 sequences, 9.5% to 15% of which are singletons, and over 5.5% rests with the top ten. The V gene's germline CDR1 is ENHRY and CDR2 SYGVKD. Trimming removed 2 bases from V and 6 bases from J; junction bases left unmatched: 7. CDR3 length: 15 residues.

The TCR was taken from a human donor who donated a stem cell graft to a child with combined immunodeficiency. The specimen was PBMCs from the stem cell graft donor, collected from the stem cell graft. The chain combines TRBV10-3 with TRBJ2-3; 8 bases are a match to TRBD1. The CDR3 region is CAISEGQGGADTQYF. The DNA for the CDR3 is TGTGCCATCAGTGAGGGACAGGGAGGCGCGGATACGCAGTATTTT.